Listed below are T cell receptor beta chains from one sample, sequenced in a study of cytomegalovirus exposure and HLA in healthy donors. The method was immunoSEQ multiplex PCR; TCRdb's version includes in-frame clones alone and lacks a portion of them. The sample contains under 150,000 clones, more than 65% of which appear only once. Sequencing was carried out using PBMCs. These receptors were taken from a young man in good health and CMV-seronegative. CDR3s include the opening cysteine and the closing phenylalanine or tryptophan. Fields, in order: clone size, V gene, D gene, J gene, CDR3 protein, CDR3 DNA. The D gene is left open where the match is weak. Clone size, where shown, is once, few, many, or a class for clones that have expanded.

>NA|TRBV25-1|TRBD1|TRBJ1-4
CASSERDRLREKLFF
TGTGCCAGCAGTGAGAGGGACAGGCTGCGTGAAAAACTGTTTTTT
>NA|TRBV7-2|NA|TRBJ2-7
CASSQFSPGSYEQYF
TGTGCCAGCAGCCAATTCTCTCCGGGCTCCTACGAGCAGTACTTC
>NA|TRBV19|TRBD1|TRBJ1-6
CASRDDRAGNSPLHF
TGTGCCAGTAGAGATGACAGGGCGGGAAATTCACCCCTCCACTTT
>NA|TRBV7-8|TRBD1|TRBJ1-1
CASSLGGRGLSSEAFF
TGTGCCAGCAGCTTAGGCGGCAGGGGGCTCAGCAGTGAAGCTTTCTTT
>NA|TRBV19|NA|TRBJ2-3
CASRTGTNTDTQYF
TGTGCCAGTAGAACCGGGACAAACACAGATACGCAGTATTTT
>NA|TRBV6-5|NA|TRBJ1-4
CASSSINEKLFF
TGTGCCAGCAGTTCCATTAATGAAAAACTGTTTTTT
>NA|TRBV7-9|TRBD1|TRBJ1-2
CASSPQDRLYGYTF
TGTGCCAGCAGCCCTCAGGACAGGCTCTATGGCTACACCTTC
>NA|TRBV11-3|NA|TRBJ2-5
CASSLGGDQETQYF
TGTGCCAGCAGCTTAGGCGGGGACCAAGAGACCCAGTACTTC
>NA|TRBV7-2|NA|TRBJ1-1
CASSFGATEAFF
TGTGCCAGCAGCTTTGGAGCGACTGAAGCTTTCTTT
>NA|TRBV7-2|NA|TRBJ2-5
CASRRGGLTTETQYF
TGTGCCAGCAGGAGGGGGGGTCTCACCACAGAGACCCAGTACTTC
>NA|TRBV11-3|TRBD1|TRBJ2-5
CASSSGTGQETQYF
TGTGCCAGCAGCTCCGGGACAGGGCAAGAGACCCAGTACTTC
>NA|TRBV13|TRBD1|TRBJ2-3
CASSLQGADTDTQYF
TGTGCCAGCAGCTTACAGGGGGCGGACACAGATACGCAGTATTTT
>NA|TRBV5-1|TRBD2|TRBJ2-1
CASSLAPSSGYNEQFF
TGCGCCAGCAGCCTCGCCCCTTCTAGCGGCTACAATGAGCAGTTCTTC
>NA|TRBV29-1|NA|TRBJ1-3
CSVATSGNTIYF
TGCAGCGTTGCTACTTCTGGAAACACCATATATTTT
>few|TRBV6-6|NA|TRBJ1-1
CASSYLEVNTEAFF
TGTGCCAGCAGTTACCTGGAGGTGAACACTGAAGCTTTCTTT
>NA|TRBV10-3|TRBD2|TRBJ2-7
CAISDEAGGSEQYF
TGTGCCATCAGTGACGAGGCGGGGGGTAGCGAGCAGTACTTC
>NA|TRBV6-4|TRBD1|TRBJ1-5
CASSDPNRGQPQHF
TGTGCCAGCAGTGACCCTAACAGGGGTCAGCCCCAGCATTTT
>NA|TRBV7-9|TRBD1|TRBJ1-5
CASSLSGTGNQPQHF
TGTGCCAGCAGCTTAAGTGGGACAGGGAATCAGCCCCAGCATTTT
>NA|TRBV4-1|NA|TRBJ2-6
CASSSRGPTSGANVLTF
TGCGCCAGCAGCAGCCGGGGTCCCACCTCTGGGGCCAACGTCCTGACTTTC
>NA|TRBV28|TRBD2|TRBJ2-7
CASSSSGADSYEQYF
TGTGCCAGCAGCAGTAGCGGGGCCGACTCCTACGAGCAGTACTTC
>NA|TRBV25-1|TRBD1|TRBJ1-1
CASSEDRGRNTEAFF
TGTGCCAGCAGTGAAGACAGGGGTAGGAACACTGAAGCTTTCTTT
>NA|TRBV5-1|NA|TRBJ2-1
CASSRMERVEQFF
TGCGCCAGCAGTAGGATGGAACGGGTTGAGCAGTTCTTC
>NA|TRBV5-1|TRBD2|TRBJ2-7
CASSYELSGGSYEQYF
TGCGCCAGCAGCTATGAACTTAGCGGGGGATCCTACGAGCAGTACTTC
>NA|TRBV5-1|NA|TRBJ1-2
CASSLGSIYGYTF
TGCGCCAGCAGCTTGGGGAGTATTTATGGCTACACCTTC
>NA|TRBV6-5|NA|TRBJ1-3
CASSGLGSGNTIYF
TGTGCCAGCAGTGGGCTTGGCTCTGGAAACACCATATATTTT
>NA|TRBV4-1|TRBD1|TRBJ1-2
CASSQDPGGRTNYGYTF
TGCGCCAGCAGCCAAGATCCAGGGGGCCGGACTAACTATGGCTACACCTTC
>NA|TRBV6-4|NA|TRBJ2-7
CASRPDRSSYEQYF
TGTGCCAGCAGACCTGACAGGAGCTCCTACGAGCAGTACTTC
>NA|TRBV6-4|TRBD1|TRBJ2-1
CASSEAGTGRRNEQFF
TGTGCCAGCAGTGAGGCTGGGACAGGGCGAAGGAATGAGCAGTTCTTC
>NA|TRBV19|TRBD1|TRBJ1-1
CASSIGQVRTEAFF
TGTGCCAGTAGTATCGGACAGGTAAGGACTGAAGCTTTCTTT
>NA|TRBV7-9|TRBD1|TRBJ1-2
CASSLGTVYGYTF
TGTGCCAGCAGCCTAGGGACAGTTTATGGCTACACCTTC
>NA|TRBV4-1|NA|TRBJ1-1
CASSQEKPLSTEAFF
TGCGCCAGCAGCCAAGAAAAGCCTCTGAGCACTGAAGCTTTCTTT
>once|TRBV18|NA|TRBJ2-1
CASSPGPGWNEQFF
TGTGCCAGCTCACCAGGGCCCGGCTGGAATGAGCAGTTCTTC
>NA|TRBV7-7|TRBD2|TRBJ2-5
CASSLAGGVETQYF
TGTGCCAGCAGCTTGGCGGGGGGGGTAGAGACCCAGTACTTC
>few|TRBV27|NA|TRBJ1-2
CASSSGQPLDGYTF
TGTGCCAGCAGTTCCGGACAGCCGCTCGATGGCTACACCTTC
>once|TRBV19|NA|TRBJ2-1
CASSRTGGEQFF
TGTGCCAGTAGTAGGACCGGGGGTGAGCAGTTCTTC
>NA|TRBV19|TRBD2|TRBJ2-1
CATIRTGTSSYNEQFF
TGTGCCACAATTAGGACCGGGACTAGCTCCTACAATGAGCAGTTCTTC
>NA|TRBV7-8|TRBD1|TRBJ1-5
CASSLEGTGLGLGQPQHF
TGTGCCAGCAGCTTAGAAGGGACAGGGTTGGGGCTTGGTCAGCCCCAGCATTTT
>NA|TRBV2|TRBD1|TRBJ2-6
CASSRGPGANVLTF
TGTGCCAGCAGTAGGGGGCCTGGGGCCAACGTCCTGACTTTC
>NA|TRBV1|NA|TRBJ1-1
CTSSQLNGGTEAFF
TGCACCAGCAGCCAATTGAACGGGGGGACTGAAGCTTTCTTT
>NA|TRBV7-9|TRBD1|TRBJ1-4
CASSLDREGEKLFF
TGTGCCAGCAGCCTGGACAGGGAAGGTGAAAAACTGTTTTTT
>few|TRBV7-8|TRBD1|TRBJ2-5
CASSLGQGGTQYF
TGTGCCAGCAGCTTGGGACAGGGGGGGACCCAGTACTTC
>NA|TRBV7-8|TRBD1|TRBJ2-5
CASSEFRDRVVEETQYF
TGTGCCAGCAGCGAGTTCCGGGACAGGGTAGTGGAGGAGACCCAGTACTTC